This T cell receptor (beta chain) was identified during a study of somatic mutations in cytotoxic T cells in rheumatoid arthritis. As for the study in general: Flow cytometry sorted some V beta antibody-stained T-cell populations to nearly 100% purity, V beta1+ cells among them being sequenced for TCRB. Study-wide findings and caveats: Unlike healthy controls, rheumatoid arthritis patients had CD8+ clonality that increased with age. Significant differences in CD8+ T-cell clonality were not found between rheumatoid arthritis patients and healthy controls (age-matched).

To note about this clone: No antigen is known for it.

Assay: immunoSEQ multiplex PCR; the TCRdb copy retains only in-frame clones and omits some. The sample lists over 15,000 clones, roughly nine tenths occurring once. Per germline, CDR1 MDHEN and CDR2 SYDVKM. This CDR3 comprises 15 residues. Germline trimming cut 5 bases from V and 4 bases from J; bases unmatched to any gene: 5. The sequenced sample consisted of CD8+ T cells sorted from blood. V usage is TRBV28 and J usage is TRBJ2-3; 11 bases line up with TRBD1. The receptor's source is a middle-aged man in good health. The CDR3 region is CASSIPGQGADTQYF. The DNA of the CDR3 is TGTGCCAGCAGTATCCCGGGACAGGGGGCAGATACGCAGTATTTT. Combining the CDR3 with reference TRBV28 and TRBJ2-3 gives the whole variable domain DVKVTQSSRYLVKRTGEKVFLECVQDMDHENMFWYRQDPGLGLRLIYFSYDVKMKEKGDIPEGYSVSREKKERFSLILESASTNQTSMYLCASSIPGQGADTQYFGPGTRLTVL.